The 26 T cell receptor beta chains reported below all come from one sample, sequenced in a study of T-cell reconstitution after alpha-beta-depleted transplantation in children. The TCRbeta library incorporated unique molecular identifiers. TCRdb used MiXCR to reprocess the PCR reads, holding one entry per CDR3 protein. The data hold roughly 280,000 distinct CDR3 sequences, with approximately 10% observed a single time. This material consisted of peripheral blood, taken 180 days after TCRalphabeta/CD19-depleted stem cell transplant. These receptors were taken from a male patient aged 2-9 years who had a stem cell transplant for chronic granulomatous disease, so the T cells may come from the graft donor.

This clonotype was seen at least ten times. V usage is TRBV20-1 and J usage is TRBJ2-5; 7 bases agree with TRBD1. Germline V gives CDR1 DFQATT, CDR2 SNEGSKA (reference sequence). CDR3 length equals 14 residues. J gave up 5 bases and V 5 bases, and 11 bases lay outside the gene matches. The CDR3 reads CSAEDRTKWETQYF. The CDR3 coding sequence is TGCAGTGCTGAGGACAGGACCAAGTGGGAGACCCAGTACTTC.

To note about this clonotype: A much more abundant neighbour one base away suggests this may be a read error. The chain links TRBV20-1 to TRBJ1-2; D gene uncertain. The germline V and J ends were trimmed by 3 bases and 8 bases, with 13 bases remaining between them. CDR1 and CDR2 (germline): DFQATT, SNEGSKA (reference sequence). The CDR3 totals 12 residues. The CDR3 region is CSARPGVEGYTF. The DNA of the CDR3 is TGCAGTGCTAGGCCCGGAGTGGAGGGCTACACCTTC.

This clonotype was recorded a few times. The chain links TRBV29-1 to TRBJ1-2; TRBD1 might be the D (5 bases). The V end lost 7 bases, the J end lost 2 bases, and 14 bases lay between the germline ends. The CDR3 is 13 amino acids. Germline V gives CDR1 SQVTM, CDR2 ANQGSEA. DNA of the CDR3: TGCAGCGATGCGACAGCTGAAAACTATGGCTACACCTTC. The encoded protein is CSDATAENYGYTF.

This clonotype has more than one count but fewer than ten. The gene calls are TRBV5-4 and TRBJ2-2; 11 bases align to TRBD2. The CDR3 has 18 residues. Germline loops: CDR1 SGHNT, CDR2 YYREEE (reference sequence). The V segment lost 2 bases and the J segment 3 bases; nucleotides outside the gene matches: 9. The CDR3 sequence is CASSFELAGALDTGELFF. CDR3 in DNA: TGTGCCAGCAGCTTCGAACTAGCGGGAGCTCTTGACACCGGGGAGCTGTTTTTT.

This clonotype was recorded at least ten times. The V gene is TRBV25-1, the J gene TRBJ2-2; D may be TRBD1 (5 bases). The germline V and J ends were trimmed by 7 bases and 5 bases, with 8 bases remaining between them. The CDR3 spans 12 residues. The germline CDR1 and CDR2 sequences are MGHDK and SYGVNS. The CDR3 DNA reads as TGTGCCAGCATAGACAGAACCGGGGAGCTGTTTTTT. Its protein is CASIDRTGELFF.

In this sample, this clonotype turned up many times. The chain joins TRBV15 to TRBJ2-4, with 10 positions matching TRBD2. Germline V gene lookup returns CDR1 LNHNV and CDR2 YYDKDF (reference sequence). V dropped 0 bases and J dropped 1; count of bases not matched to a gene: 9. The CDR3 sequence is 19 residues long. CDR3 region: CATSRDTSGRAWAKNIQYF. The DNA of the CDR3 is TGTGCCACCAGCAGAGATACAAGCGGGAGGGCGTGGGCCAAAAACATTCAGTACTTC.

This clonotype was recorded many times. The J gene is TRBJ2-2, the V gene TRBV6-4; maybe TRBD1 (6 bases). The V and J ends lost 6 bases and 3 bases respectively, with 11 bases between them. Germline values: CDR1 MRHNA, CDR2 SNTAGT. The CDR3 has 14 residues. For the CDR3, the DNA is TGTGCCAGCAGACAGGGACCGTACACCGGGGAGCTGTTTTTT. It specifies CASRQGPYTGELFF.

This clonotype was seen at least ten times. The chain is built from TRBV27 and TRBJ2-7; D could derive from TRBD1 or TRBD2 (6 bases each). V was trimmed by 3 bases and J by 2 bases, leaving 11 bases between them. The CDR3 sequence is 14 residues long. In germline, CDR1 is MNHEY, CDR2 SMNVEV (reference sequence). The CDR3, as DNA: TGTGCCAGCAGTTTTGGGGGGCTAACCTACGAGCAGTACTTC. Amino acids: CASSFGGLTYEQYF.

In its sample, this clonotype was seen many times. J is TRBJ2-2 and V is TRBV19, with D tentatively TRBD2 (6 bases). V lost 3 bases to trimming and J lost 5 bases, with 16 bases between them. CDR3 length: 16 residues. CDR1 is LNHDA and CDR2 is SQIVND in the germline V gene (reference sequence). CDR3 sequence reads: CASSIQGGRGTGELFF. In DNA form, the CDR3 reads TGTGCCAGTAGTATTCAGGGAGGCCGGGGGACCGGGGAGCTGTTTTTT.

This clonotype was observed at least ten times. The J gene is TRBJ2-3, the V gene TRBV10-3, with a possible D match to TRBD2 (5 bases). The germline CDR1 and CDR2 sequences are ENHRY and SYGVKD. Trimming removed 8 bases at V and 3 bases at J, with 12 bases between. The CDR3 is 13 amino acids. The CDR3 DNA sequence: TGTGCCATCTCTAGCTTGGCGACAGATACGCAGTATTTT. Protein product: CAISSLATDTQYF.

Many counts were recorded for this clonotype. The chain uses TRBV5-1 and TRBJ2-1; D tentatively reads TRBD1 or TRBD2 (6 bases each). The CDR3 is 15 amino acids. Deletions cut 6 bases from V and 3 bases from J, with 16 bases between. The germline CDR1 and CDR2 sequences are SGHRS and YFSETQ. CDR3 in amino acids: CASNPRGDLYNEQFF. As DNA, the CDR3 is TGCGCCAGCAACCCGAGGGGGGACCTCTACAATGAGCAGTTCTTC.

This clonotype appeared many times. The rearrangement links TRBV20-1 to TRBJ2-5; D is possibly TRBD2 (7 bases). Deletions cut 3 bases from V and 4 bases from J, with 9 bases between. Germline CDR1 and CDR2: DFQATT and SNEGSKA (reference sequence). The CDR3 consists of 12 residues. The DNA of the CDR3 is TGCAGTGCTAGTGGGGGGGCAGAGACCCAGTACTTC. It codes for CSASGGAETQYF.

The sample holds many counts of this clonotype. The chain combines TRBV20-1 with TRBJ1-5; 10 bases align to TRBD1. Germline CDR1 and CDR2: DFQATT and SNEGSKA (reference sequence). The CDR3 is 15 residues long. V lost 4 bases, J lost 4 bases, and 7 bases stayed unmatched. CDR3 coding DNA: TGCAGTGCTACCCGGGACAGGGGAAAGAATCAGCCCCAGCATTTT. It yields the protein CSATRDRGKNQPQHF.

This clonotype was counted ten times or more. The chain recombines TRBV12-3 or TRBV12-4 with TRBJ1-1; D is uncertain. The CDR3 sequence is 12 residues long. Trimming shortened V by 6 bases and J by 5 bases, and 10 bases separated the two germline ends. CDR3 coding DNA: TGTGCCAGCAGCTTCGCCCGGACTGAAGCTTTCTTT. This codes for CASSFARTEAFF.

This clonotype was observed at least ten times. V gene TRBV18 combines with J gene TRBJ1-2; TRBD1 matches at 7 bases. The germline CDR1 and CDR2 sequences are KGHSH and LQKENI. The CDR3 contains 12 residues. Trimming cost V 6 bases and J 2 bases; bases outside gene matches: 0. The CDR3 nucleotides read TGTGCCAGCTCGGGACAGAACTATGGCTACACCTTC. The encoded protein is CASSGQNYGYTF.

This clonotype has a count of ten or more. The chain joins TRBV27 to TRBJ2-1, with D maybe TRBD2 (6 bases). The V gene's germline CDR1 is MNHEY and CDR2 SMNVEV (reference sequence). Trimming took 1 base from V and 5 from J, leaving 18 bases between them. This CDR3 is built from 17 residues. Here the CDR3 DNA reads TGTGCCAGCAGTTTATGGTCCGGGAGCGACAAAAACAATGAGCAGTTCTTC. Translating gives CASSLWSGSDKNNEQFF.

Many counts were recorded for this clonotype. This chain uses TRBV20-1 with TRBJ2-7; D is possibly TRBD1 (6 bases). The CDR3 has 18 amino acids. Germline CDR1 is DFQATT and CDR2 is SNEGSKA (reference sequence). Trimming stripped 1 base from V and 0 bases from J, with 22 bases between. CDR3 sequence (DNA): TGCAGTGCTAGAGCTTTCAGAGAACAGGGTCCTTTCTCCTACGAGCAGTACTTC. Its translation: CSARAFREQGPFSYEQYF.

This clonotype was detected ten times or more. The chain carries TRBV10-2 and TRBJ1-6; 7 nucleotides align to TRBD1. This CDR3 comprises 14 residues. CDR1 WSHSY and CDR2 SAAADI come from the germline V gene. The V and J ends lost 6 bases and 5 bases, in that order; junction bases with no gene match: 4. The CDR3 region is CASSKQGNNSPLHF. CDR3 in DNA: TGCGCCAGCAGCAAACAGGGGAATAATTCACCCCTCCACTTT.

This chain uses TRBV13 with TRBJ2-2; 8 bases fit TRBD2. The ends lost 0 bases at V and 2 bases at J; junction bases unmatched: 14. The CDR3 length is 20 residues. CDR1 and CDR2 from the germline V gene are PRHDT and FYEKMQ (reference sequence). The CDR3 bases are TGTGCCAGCAGCTTAGGCCTACGAGCGGGAGTAATCCCTAACACCGGGGAGCTGTTTTTT. Its translation: CASSLGLRAGVIPNTGELFF.

This clonotype was detected many times. The rearrangement joins TRBV6-2 or TRBV6-3 to TRBJ2-1, with TRBD2 identical over 10 bases. The CDR3 contains 15 residues. Germline lookup yields CDR1 MNHEY and CDR2 SVGEGT. The V and J ends lost 5 bases and 7 bases, in that order; junction bases with no gene match: 8. The CDR3 loop is CASSLPGLASNEQFF. CDR3 DNA: TGTGCCAGCAGTCTGCCGGGACTAGCGTCTAATGAGCAGTTCTTC.

This clonotype turned up a few times. The J gene is TRBJ2-5, the V gene TRBV4-1; TRBD2 aligns across 8 bases. CDR1 is MGHRA and CDR2 is YSYEKL in the germline V gene. V trimming: 2 bases; J trimming: 5 bases; junction bases outside the gene matches: 10. The CDR3 has 16 residues. CDR3 sequence: CASSQLGLDTSETQYF. The CDR3 bases are TGCGCCAGCAGCCAATTGGGACTAGACACCAGCGAGACCCAGTACTTC.

This clonotype was observed at least ten times. The chain links TRBV29-1 to TRBJ2-7; 9 positions agree with TRBD2. Trimming removed 3 bases from V and 3 bases from J; junction bases left unmatched: 6. CDR1 and CDR2 (germline): SQVTM, ANQGSEA. This CDR3 has 14 residues. The CDR3, as DNA: TGCAGCGTTGAGGGGACTAGCCCCTACTACGAGCAGTACTTC. It is translated as CSVEGTSPYYEQYF.

V usage is TRBV6-2 or TRBV6-3 and J usage is TRBJ2-6, with D perhaps being TRBD1 or TRBD2 (5 bases each). This CDR3 is built from 15 residues. Trimming left V 2 bases short and J 12 bases short, with 17 bases between. Germline CDR1 and CDR2: MNHEY and SVGEGT. CDR3 region: CASSYPGPRGGVLTF. Here the CDR3 DNA reads TGTGCCAGCAGTTACCCGGGACCCCGAGGTGGCGTCCTGACTTTC.

On this clonotype itself: A much larger clone lies one base from this, so it may be a read error. V gene TRBV11-3 combines with J gene TRBJ2-1; 9 positions agree with TRBD1. The V segment lost 1 base and the J segment 6 bases; nucleotides outside the gene matches: 10. The germline gives CDR1 SGHNT, CDR2 YENEEA. The CDR3 has 17 amino acids. CDR3 nucleotide sequence: TGTGCCAGCAGCTTAGGGGACAGGGTGAGGTCAATCAATGAGCAGTTCTTC. Its protein product is CASSLGDRVRSINEQFF.

This clonotype occurred many times. The rearrangement uses TRBV20-1 and TRBJ2-5; the D is unclear. CDR1 is DFQATT and CDR2 is SNEGSKA in the germline V gene (reference sequence). This CDR3 spans 18 amino acids. V lost 0 bases and J lost 4, with 24 bases in between. CDR3: CSARDYSGSSKVAETQYF. The CDR3 nucleotides read TGCAGTGCTAGAGATTACTCGGGCAGCTCCAAAGTGGCAGAGACCCAGTACTTC.

J is TRBJ2-2 and V is TRBV7-2, with 9 bases matching TRBD2. V dropped 1 base and J dropped 7; count of bases not matched to a gene: 7. Germline loops: CDR1 SGHTA, CDR2 FQGNSA. CDR3 length: 16 amino acids. As DNA, the CDR3 is TGTGCCAGCAGCTTAGTTGCGGGGGGGTATAGCGGGGAGCTGTTTTTT. Translating it yields CASSLVAGGYSGELFF.